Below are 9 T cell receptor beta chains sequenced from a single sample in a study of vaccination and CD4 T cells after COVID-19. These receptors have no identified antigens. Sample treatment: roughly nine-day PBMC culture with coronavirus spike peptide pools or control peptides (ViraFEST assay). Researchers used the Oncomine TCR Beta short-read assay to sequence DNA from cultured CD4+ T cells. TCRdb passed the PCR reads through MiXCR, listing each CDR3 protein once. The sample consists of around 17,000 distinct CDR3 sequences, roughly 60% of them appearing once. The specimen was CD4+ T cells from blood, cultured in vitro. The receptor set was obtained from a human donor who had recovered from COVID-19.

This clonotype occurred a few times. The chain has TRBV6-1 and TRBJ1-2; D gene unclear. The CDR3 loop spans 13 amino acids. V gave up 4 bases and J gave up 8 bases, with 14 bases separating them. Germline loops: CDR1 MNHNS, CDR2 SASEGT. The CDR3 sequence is CASSGRWNGGYTF. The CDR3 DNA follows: TGTGCCAGCAGTGGACGGTGGAACGGCGGCTACACCTTC.

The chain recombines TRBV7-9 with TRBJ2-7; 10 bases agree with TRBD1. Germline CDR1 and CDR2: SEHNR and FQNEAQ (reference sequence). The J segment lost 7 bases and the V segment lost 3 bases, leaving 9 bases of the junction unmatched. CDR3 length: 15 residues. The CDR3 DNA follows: TGTGCCAGCAGCTTGGCCGGGACAGGGGCTTTTGAGCAGTACTTC. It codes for CASSLAGTGAFEQYF.

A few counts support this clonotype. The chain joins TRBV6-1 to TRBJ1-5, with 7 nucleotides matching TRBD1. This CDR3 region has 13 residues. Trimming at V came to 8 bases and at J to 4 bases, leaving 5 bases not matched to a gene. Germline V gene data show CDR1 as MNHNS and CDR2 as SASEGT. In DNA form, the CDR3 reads TGTGCCAGCGGGAAACAGGGGAATCAGCCCCAGCATTTT. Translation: CASGKQGNQPQHF.

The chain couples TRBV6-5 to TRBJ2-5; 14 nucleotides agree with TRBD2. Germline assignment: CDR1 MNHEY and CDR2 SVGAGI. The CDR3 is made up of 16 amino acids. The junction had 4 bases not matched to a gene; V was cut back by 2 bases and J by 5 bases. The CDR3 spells CASSYRGLAGGETQYF. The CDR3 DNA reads TGTGCCAGCAGTTACCGAGGACTAGCGGGGGGTGAGACCCAGTACTTC.

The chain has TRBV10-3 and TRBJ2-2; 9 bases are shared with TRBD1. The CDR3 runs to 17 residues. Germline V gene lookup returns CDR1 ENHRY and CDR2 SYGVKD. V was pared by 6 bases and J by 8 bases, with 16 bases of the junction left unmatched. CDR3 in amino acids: CAISHATGTGTSGELFF. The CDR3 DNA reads TGTGCCATCAGCCACGCAACGGGGACAGGGACATCAGGGGAGCTGTTTTTT.

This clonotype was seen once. CDR3 sequence reads: CASSPSTETQYF. The CDR3 DNA follows: TGTGCCAGCAGTCCTTCAACGGAGACCCAGTACTTC. This chain uses TRBV6-1 with TRBJ2-5; no clear D. CDR3 size: 12 residues. Germline lookup yields CDR1 MNHNS and CDR2 SASEGT. The V gene lost 5 bases and the J gene lost 5 bases, with 9 bases spanning the gap.

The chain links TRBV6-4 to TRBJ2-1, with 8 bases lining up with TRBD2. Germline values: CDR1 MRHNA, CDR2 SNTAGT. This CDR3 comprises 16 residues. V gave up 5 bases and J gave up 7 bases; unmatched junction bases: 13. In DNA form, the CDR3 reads TGTGCCAGCAGTTCTAGCGGGCTCGGCAAACCTAATGAGCAGTTCTTC. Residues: CASSSSGLGKPNEQFF.

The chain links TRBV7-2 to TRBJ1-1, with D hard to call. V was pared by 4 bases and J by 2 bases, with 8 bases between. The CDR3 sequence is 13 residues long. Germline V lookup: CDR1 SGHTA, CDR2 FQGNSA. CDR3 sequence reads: CASSSDPNTEAFF. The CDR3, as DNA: TGTGCCAGCAGCTCGGACCCCAACACTGAAGCTTTCTTT. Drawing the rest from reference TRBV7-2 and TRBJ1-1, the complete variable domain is GAGVSQSPSNKVTEKGKDVELRCDPISGHTALYWYRQSLGQGLEFLIYFQGNSAPDKSGLPSDRFSAERTGGSVSTLTIQRTQQEDSAVYLCASSSDPNTEAFFGQGTRLTVV.

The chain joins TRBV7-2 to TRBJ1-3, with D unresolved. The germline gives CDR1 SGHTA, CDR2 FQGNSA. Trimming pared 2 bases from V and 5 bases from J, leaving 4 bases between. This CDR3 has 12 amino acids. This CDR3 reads CASSLMRNTIYF. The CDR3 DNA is TGTGCCAGCAGCTTAATGCGAAACACCATATATTTT. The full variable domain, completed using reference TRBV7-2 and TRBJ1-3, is GAGVSQSPSNKVTEKGKDVELRCDPISGHTALYWYRQSLGQGLEFLIYFQGNSAPDKSGLPSDRFSAERTGGSVSTLTIQRTQQEDSAVYLCASSLMRNTIYFGEGSWLTVV.